Shown below are 8 T cell receptor beta chains from a single sample sequenced in a study of shared clonotypes between healthy human individuals. Clones were read by immunoSEQ multiplex PCR, and TCRdb kept only the in-frame ones, dropping some. The table records over 950,000 clones, 60% to 85% of them present only once. Sequencing was carried out using memory CD4+ T cells from PBMCs. The subset denotes: CD45RA-negative fraction. The receptors shown here come from a man younger than 35 in good health. Some clones in this sample may be carry-over from other donors' samples.

The chain is built from TRBV19 and TRBJ1-2; 10 positions agree with TRBD1. Germline V CDR1 and CDR2: LNHDA, SQIVND (reference sequence). The CDR3 runs 16 residues. Trimming cost V 5 bases and J 3 bases; bases outside gene matches: 9. The CDR3: CASSRGQGWIDYGYTF. CDR3 DNA: TGTGCCAGTAGTCGGGGACAGGGGTGGATAGACTATGGCTACACCTTC.

The chain has TRBV28 and TRBJ1-2, with D tentatively TRBD1 (6 bases). The V end was cut by 5 bases, the J end by 8 bases, with 18 bases between. Germline-derived CDR1 and CDR2 are MDHEN and SYDVKM. The CDR3 has 14 residues. The CDR3 loop reads CASSTHPGVGGYTF. The CDR3 DNA reads as TGTGCCAGCAGTACCCACCCAGGGGTAGGGGGCTACACCTTC.

This clone has just a few counts. V is TRBV18 and J is TRBJ2-5; the D gene could be TRBD1 or TRBD2 (5 bases each). Germline V lookup: CDR1 KGHSH, CDR2 LQKENI. Trimming shortened V by 1 base and J by 5 bases, and 11 bases separated the two germline ends. This CDR3 has 14 amino acids. CDR3 sequence reads: CASSPQGELETQYF. The DNA of the CDR3 is TGTGCCAGCTCACCACAAGGGGAGCTGGAGACCCAGTACTTC.

As for this clone: This is likely a read error, given that the CDR3 carries no conserved phenylalanine or tryptophan at its end. The limits of the CDR3 on the DNA are not certain, so only TCRdb's listed CDR3 is given. V and J are TRBV18 and TRBJ2-3; the table's D call, TRBD2, has no DNA check behind it. The CDR3 adds up to 13 amino acids, both ends counted. In germline, CDR1 is KGHSH, CDR2 LQKENI. CDR3 sequence reads: CASSPREYEREGL.

This rearrangement joins TRBV5-5 to TRBJ2-5, with D perhaps TRBD1 (5 bases). The CDR3 has 14 residues. Trimming removed 0 bases at V and 5 bases at J, with 11 bases between. CDR1 is SGHKS, CDR2 YYEKEE, per germline (reference sequence). CDR3 in amino acids: CASSLAQGRETQYF. DNA of the CDR3: TGTGCCAGCAGCTTGGCGCAGGGTAGGGAGACCCAGTACTTC. The full variable domain, with the rest looked up from reference TRBV5-5 and TRBJ2-5, is DAGVTQSPTHLIKTRGQQVTLRCSPISGHKSVSWYQQVLGQGPQFIFQYYEKEERGRGNFPDRFSARQFPNYSSELNVNALLLGDSALYLCASSLAQGRETQYFGPGTRLLVL.

The sample holds one count of this clone. The chain has TRBV6-1 and TRBJ1-2, with D possibly TRBD1 on 5 matching bases. Germline loops: CDR1 MNHNS, CDR2 SASEGT. The length of the CDR3 is 14 residues. Deletions cut 6 bases from V and 6 bases from J, with 17 bases between. CDR3 nucleotides: TGTGCCAGCAGCCAGCGGGGGAGTTGGAATGGCTACACCTTC. It encodes CASSQRGSWNGYTF.

In DNA, the CDR3 is TGTGCCTGGAGTGCCTCGGGACAAGTAAGCAATCAGCCCCAGCATTTT. This codes for CAWSASGQVSNQPQHF. This chain links TRBV30 with TRBJ1-5; TRBD1 might be the D (6 bases). CDR1 GTSNPN and CDR2 SVGIG come from the germline V gene (reference sequence). This CDR3 is 16 amino acids long. Trimming left V 1 base short and J 1 base short, with 14 bases between. The full variable domain, with the rest looked up from reference TRBV30 and TRBJ1-5, is SQTIHQWPATLVQPVGSPLSLECTVEGTSNPNLYWYRQAAGRGLQLLFYSVGIGQISSEVPQNLSASRPQDRQFILSSKKLLLSDSGFYLCAWSASGQVSNQPQHFGDGTRLSIL.

The genes are TRBV6-4 and TRBJ2-3; no clear D. Trimming left V 4 bases short and J 5 bases short, with 16 bases between. Germline CDR1 and CDR2: MRHNA and SNTAGT. CDR3 size: 15 residues. For the CDR3, the DNA is TGTGCCAGCAGTGCCCGGCACCTCGGAGAAGATACGCAGTATTTT. It is translated as CASSARHLGEDTQYF.